The 6 T cell receptor beta chains presented below share a single source sample, sequenced in a study of blood T cells in healthy people across ages. Primers used in a second PCR of about 6 to 11 cycles were a sample-barcoded 5' primer and a J-beta primer mix. TCRdb independently ran MiXCR on the 5' RACE reads; one entry per CDR3 protein. The sample carries 750,000 to 950,000 distinct CDR3 sequences, about 29% recorded once. The same data also contributed to another study, on T cells of mothers and their children.

The sample consisted of blood. The source is a woman aged 40 to 55 in good health.

Many counts were recorded for this clonotype. J is TRBJ2-7 and V is TRBV6-6; TRBD1 is a possible D gene (5 bases). Germline CDR1 and CDR2: MNHNY and SVGAGI (reference sequence). Trimming removed 2 bases at V and 0 bases at J, with 11 bases between. The CDR3 contains 15 residues. In nucleotides, the CDR3 is TGTGCCAGCAGTTACGGGGCAGCCATCTCCTACGAGCAGTACTTC. It specifies CASSYGAAISYEQYF.

This clonotype was observed at least ten times. The chain joins TRBV6-5 to TRBJ2-5, with D tentatively TRBD2 (6 bases). Germline lookup yields CDR1 MNHEY and CDR2 SVGAGI. CDR3 size: 15 residues. Trimming pared 2 bases from V and 8 bases from J, leaving 18 bases between. CDR3 DNA sequence: TGTGCCAGCAGTTACACACGGCAAACGGAGGGTACCCAGTACTTC. Protein product: CASSYTRQTEGTQYF.

The chain joins TRBV9 to TRBJ2-5, with 7 bases fitting TRBD1. Germline CDR1 is SGDLS and CDR2 is YYNGEE. V dropped 2 bases and J dropped 2; count of bases not matched to a gene: 6. This CDR3 comprises 15 residues. CDR3 residues: CASSVSGTAQETQYF. Here the CDR3 DNA reads TGTGCCAGCAGCGTTTCCGGGACAGCTCAAGAGACCCAGTACTTC.

In this sample, this clonotype turned up many times. This sequence joins TRBV20-1 and TRBJ2-5, with 11 bases fitting TRBD1. Germline V gene sequence: CDR1 DFQATT, CDR2 SNEGSKA (reference sequence). The CDR3 loop spans 14 amino acids. Trimming removed 2 bases from V and 5 bases from J; junction bases left unmatched: 4. CDR3 in amino acids: CSARQGQGVETQYF. The DNA for the CDR3 is TGCAGTGCTAGACAGGGACAGGGGGTTGAGACCCAGTACTTC.

The chain links TRBV29-1 to TRBJ1-4; no clear D gene. In germline, CDR1 is SQVTM, CDR2 ANQGSEA. The V and J ends lost 3 bases and 7 bases respectively, with 18 bases between them. The CDR3 is made up of 15 amino acids. The CDR3 DNA reads TGCAGCGTTGATGTTGGCGCAGAGGCCGGTGAAAAACTGTTTTTT. Translated: CSVDVGAEAGEKLFF.

The chain carries TRBV7-9 and TRBJ2-3; D is perhaps TRBD1 or TRBD2 (5 bases each). Trimming stripped 1 base from V and 7 bases from J, with 9 bases between. This CDR3 is 13 amino acids long. Germline loops: CDR1 SEHNR, CDR2 FQNEAQ (reference sequence). For the CDR3, the DNA is TGTGCCAGCAGCTTAGTAGGGACCCATACGCAGTATTTT. This encodes CASSLVGTHTQYF. The full variable domain, with the rest looked up from reference TRBV7-9 and TRBJ2-3, is DTGVSQNPRHKITKRGQNVTFRCDPISEHNRLYWYRQTLGQGPEFLTYFQNEAQLEKSRLLSDRFSAERPKGSFSTLEIQRTEQGDSAMYLCASSLVGTHTQYFGPGTRLTVL.